One sample yielded the 22 T cell receptor beta chains listed below, sequenced in a study of OX40 agonist ivuxolimab in advanced cancers. The data were produced by immunoSEQ multiplex PCR, yet TCRdb's version contains in-frame clones alone and is incomplete. The sample records approximately 62,000 clones, around 93% being singletons. The sequenced sample was CD4+ or CD8+ T cells sorted from blood, obtained in a trial of the OX40 agonist ivuxolimab. All receptors derive from an adult with an advanced solid tumor such as melanoma, head and neck, liver or kidney cancer.

The CDR3 protein is CASSLGRGGLYNEQFF. CDR3 sequence (DNA): TGTGCCAGCAGCTTAGGCCGGGGGGGCCTCTACAATGAGCAGTTCTTC. The V call is TRBV13, the J call TRBJ2-1; 8 positions agree with TRBD2. The V gene's germline CDR1 is PRHDT and CDR2 FYEKMQ (reference sequence). This CDR3 is 16 amino acids long. V shed 0 bases and J 3 bases; nucleotides not matched to a gene: 4.

V is TRBV19 and J is TRBJ2-7, with TRBD1 matching 10 bases. Trimming removed 8 bases from V and 3 bases from J; junction bases left unmatched: 7. Germline CDR1 and CDR2: LNHDA and SQIVND (reference sequence). The CDR3 totals 14 residues. This CDR3 reads CASSRDRGHYEQYF. The CDR3, as DNA: TGTGCCAGTTCCCGGGACAGGGGACACTACGAGCAGTACTTC. The full variable domain, its missing parts supplied by reference TRBV19 and TRBJ2-7, is DGGITQSPKYLFRKEGQNVTLSCEQNLNHDAMYWYRQDPGQGLRLIYYSQIVNDFQKGDIAEGYSVSREKKESFPLTVTSAQKNPTAFYLCASSRDRGHYEQYFGPGTRLTVT.

J is TRBJ2-5 and V is TRBV4-3; 12 bases agree with TRBD2. V shed 4 bases, J shed 5 bases, and the junction held 11 bases outside the gene matches. CDR1 and CDR2 from the germline V gene are LGHNA and YSLEER. The CDR3 spans 17 residues. DNA of the CDR3: TGCGCCAGCAGCCGCAGGACTAGCGGGACATCTTCGGAGACCCAGTACTTC. Amino acid sequence: CASSRRTSGTSSETQYF.

This clone was recorded once. CDR3 coding DNA: TGTGCCAGTAGTATAGGCGGCAGGGGTTACGAGCAGTACTTC. Protein product: CASSIGGRGYEQYF. The chain uses TRBV19 and TRBJ2-7; D possibly corresponds to TRBD1 (6 bases). Germline loops: CDR1 LNHDA, CDR2 SQIVND (reference sequence). This CDR3 is 14 amino acids long. V was clipped by 1 base and J by 4 bases, with 11 bases between them.

The chain recombines TRBV7-9 with TRBJ1-1, with 9 bases aligning to TRBD1. Trimming at V came to 0 bases and at J to 5 bases, leaving 4 bases not matched to a gene. From germline, CDR1 is SEHNR and CDR2 FQNEAQ (reference sequence). This CDR3 has 15 amino acids. CDR3 sequence (DNA): TGTGCCAGCAGCTTAGCCGGACAGGGGAGGACTGAAGCTTTCTTT. Protein product: CASSLAGQGRTEAFF. The entire variable domain, with the rest obtained from reference TRBV7-9 and TRBJ1-1, is as follows: DTGVSQNPRHKITKRGQNVTFRCDPISEHNRLYWYRQTLGQGPEFLTYFQNEAQLEKSRLLSDRFSAERPKGSFSTLEIQRTEQGDSAMYLCASSLAGQGRTEAFFGQGTRLTVV.

This clone is a singleton in its sample. This chain links TRBV4-1 with TRBJ2-1; the D gene is possibly TRBD2 (5 bases). V was trimmed by 1 base and J by 12 bases, leaving 16 bases between them. Germline CDR1 is MGHRA and CDR2 is YSYEKL. The CDR3 consists of 14 residues. CDR3 loop: CASSQVGLHALQFF. The CDR3 coding sequence is TGCGCCAGCAGCCAAGTCGGACTCCACGCGCTGCAGTTCTTC.

This clone was detected once. Here the CDR3 DNA reads TGTGCCAGCAGTGAAGCCACGACGAGCACAGATACGCAGTATTTT. It specifies CASSEATTSTDTQYF. The chain has TRBV6-1 and TRBJ2-3, with D uncertain. The CDR3 totals 15 residues. Germline CDR1 is MNHNS and CDR2 is SASEGT. Trimming removed 0 bases from V and 0 bases from J, with 7 bases in between.

This chain joins TRBV9 and TRBJ1-2; D not certain. The CDR3 loop spans 16 amino acids. Trimming took off 0 bases at V and 0 bases at J, with 12 bases between the two ends. Germline V gene data show CDR1 as SGDLS and CDR2 as YYNGEE. DNA for the CDR3: TGTGCCAGCAGCGTAGACGGCAGGTTAGCTAACTATGGCTACACCTTC. It codes for CASSVDGRLANYGYTF.

This clone was found once. The chain couples TRBV5-6 to TRBJ2-7, with D uncertain. The CDR3 has 14 residues. CDR1 and CDR2 from the germline V gene are SGHDT and YYEEEE. V was shortened by 0 bases and J by 5 bases, with 12 bases between the two germline ends. In DNA form, the CDR3 reads TGTGCCAGCAGCTTGGGTGGCGTTCAAGACGAGCAGTACTTC. Translated, it gives CASSLGGVQDEQYF.

The genes are TRBV7-9 and TRBJ1-1, with 9 bases aligning to TRBD1. Germline V gene lookup returns CDR1 SEHNR and CDR2 FQNEAQ (reference sequence). Germline trimming cut 5 bases from V and 1 base from J; bases unmatched to any gene: 11. The CDR3 is 17 amino acids. The CDR3 reads CASSPPGTGSGNTEAFF. In DNA form, the CDR3 reads TGTGCCAGCAGCCCCCCCGGGACAGGGAGTGGGAACACTGAAGCTTTCTTT. The full variable domain, its missing parts supplied by reference TRBV7-9 and TRBJ1-1, is DTGVSQNPRHKITKRGQNVTFRCDPISEHNRLYWYRQTLGQGPEFLTYFQNEAQLEKSRLLSDRFSAERPKGSFSTLEIQRTEQGDSAMYLCASSPPGTGSGNTEAFFGQGTRLTVV.

V usage is TRBV5-6 and J usage is TRBJ2-1, with D unresolved. This CDR3 has 11 residues. Trimming took off 0 bases at V and 6 bases at J, with 1 base between the two ends. Germline CDR1 reads SGHDT; CDR2 reads YYEEEE. The DNA for the CDR3 is TGTGCCAGCAGCTTGGGCAATGAGCAGTTCTTC. It translates to CASSLGNEQFF.

The rearrangement joins TRBV5-4 to TRBJ2-1; 12 bases are shared with TRBD2. CDR1 SGHNT and CDR2 YYREEE come from the germline V gene (reference sequence). V was pared by 4 bases and J by 5 bases, with 4 bases of the junction left unmatched. The CDR3 contains 15 residues. The CDR3 region has the DNA TGTGCCAGCAGCCAGTCTAGCGGGGGGGACAATGAGCAGTTCTTC. Translated: CASSQSSGGDNEQFF. Complete variable domain (other parts from reference TRBV5-4 and TRBJ2-1): ETGVTQSPTHLIKTRGQQVTLRCSSQSGHNTVSWYQQALGQGPQFIFQYYREEENGRGNFPPRFSGLQFPNYSSELNVNALELDDSALYLCASSQSSGGDNEQFFGPGTRLTVL.

The chain has TRBV7-3 and TRBJ2-2; D is perhaps TRBD1 (6 bases). Germline-derived CDR1 and CDR2 are SGHTA and FQGTGA. CDR3 size: 15 residues. V was cut by 4 bases and J by 4 bases, with 13 bases left in between. The DNA of the CDR3 is TGTGCCAGCAGCTCACAGGGATGGGGCACCGGGGAGCTGTTTTTT. Its protein is CASSSQGWGTGELFF.

This sequence joins TRBV4-3 and TRBJ2-1; tentatively, D is TRBD2 (5 bases). V lost 0 bases and J lost 8, with 8 bases in between. This CDR3 contains 13 residues. Germline assignment: CDR1 LGHNA and CDR2 YSLEER. The CDR3 sequence: CASSQDEGHEQFF. The CDR3 DNA sequence: TGCGCCAGCAGCCAAGATGAGGGCCATGAGCAGTTCTTC.

This chain connects TRBV6-5 to TRBJ1-1; TRBD1 is a possible D gene (5 bases). CDR3 length equals 14 residues. V was cut by 2 bases and J by 1 base, with 8 bases left in between. CDR1 MNHEY and CDR2 SVGAGI come from the germline V gene. Here the CDR3 reads CASSYLRGNTEAFF. The DNA for the CDR3 is TGTGCCAGCAGTTACCTTAGGGGGAACACTGAAGCTTTCTTT.

CDR3 nucleotide sequence: TGTGCCAGCAGCGCACCAGCGGAAGAGAATGAAAAACTGTTTTTT. This encodes CASSAPAEENEKLFF. The chain has TRBV5-6 and TRBJ1-4; D not certain. The V end was cut by 4 bases, the J end by 5 bases, with 15 bases between. Germline CDR1 reads SGHDT; CDR2 reads YYEEEE. The CDR3 has 15 residues.

This chain uses TRBV7-3 with TRBJ2-1; D ambiguous. CDR3 length: 13 residues. The V gene's germline CDR1 is SGHTA and CDR2 FQGTGA. Trimming stripped 5 bases from V and 3 bases from J, with 8 bases between. Written as DNA, the CDR3 is TGTGCCAGCAGCGACGAGAACTACAATGAGCAGTTCTTC. Encoded protein: CASSDENYNEQFF.

The V and J genes are TRBV6-6 and TRBJ1-1, with 7 bases identical to TRBD1. Germline assignment: CDR1 MNHNY and CDR2 SVGAGI (reference sequence). V shed 2 bases, J shed 5 bases, and the junction held 5 bases outside the gene matches. The CDR3 has 14 amino acids. In nucleotides, the CDR3 is TGTGCCAGCAGTTACATGACAGGGATTACTGAAGCTTTCTTT. This sequence encodes CASSYMTGITEAFF.

J is TRBJ1-2 and V is TRBV7-9, with 7 positions matching TRBD1. The germline V gene has CDR1 SEHNR and CDR2 FQNEAQ (reference sequence). The CDR3 loop spans 12 amino acids. With V trimmed by 8 bases and J by 5 bases, 5 bases remained unmatched. The CDR3 nucleotides read TGTGCCAGCCGGGGGACAGATTATGGCTACACCTTC. It codes for CASRGTDYGYTF.

The chain recombines TRBV7-9 with TRBJ2-7; 9 bases are a match to TRBD1. Germline loops: CDR1 SEHNR, CDR2 FQNEAQ (reference sequence). The CDR3 is 12 amino acids. J lost 3 bases, V lost 11 bases, and 5 bases had no gene match. The CDR3 protein is CAGSTGGYEQYF. CDR3 sequence (DNA): TGTGCCGGGTCGACAGGGGGCTACGAGCAGTACTTC.

The chain is built from TRBV4-1 and TRBJ2-3; unclear D gene. Per germline, CDR1 MGHRA and CDR2 YSYEKL. Trimming pared 2 bases from V and 1 base from J, leaving 10 bases between. CDR3 length equals 15 residues. The CDR3 DNA reads TGCGCCAGCAGCCAATGGGATCGGGGCACAGATACGCAGTATTTT. Residues: CASSQWDRGTDTQYF.

The gene calls are TRBV12-5 and TRBJ1-1, with 8 bases fitting TRBD1. This CDR3 region has 13 residues. With 6 bases clipped from V and 5 bases from J, the junction kept 5 bases outside the gene matches. Germline CDR1 reads LGHNT; CDR2 reads FRNRAP. CDR3 sequence reads: CASGDTGGTEAFF. The CDR3 coding sequence is TGTGCTAGTGGAGATACAGGGGGAACTGAAGCTTTCTTT.